Presented here are 16 T cell receptor beta chains from one specimen sequenced in a study of OX40 agonist ivuxolimab in advanced cancers. The table came from immunoSEQ multiplex PCR; TCRdb's copy has only in-frame clones and leaves some out. This sample has tens of thousands of clones, with approximately 87% found just once. The material was CD4+ or CD8+ T cells sorted from blood, obtained in a trial of the OX40 agonist ivuxolimab. The receptors originated from an adult with an advanced solid tumor such as melanoma, head and neck, liver or kidney cancer.

V gene TRBV5-4 combines with J gene TRBJ2-3; D is ambiguous. The CDR3 consists of 13 residues. CDR1 and CDR2 from the germline V gene are SGHNT and YYREEE (reference sequence). V was cut by 4 bases and J by 5 bases, with 11 bases left in between. DNA of the CDR3: TGTGCCAGCAGCCAGAAGAACGTAGATACGCAGTATTTT. Translating gives CASSQKNVDTQYF.

The chain couples TRBV30 to TRBJ2-1; perhaps TRBD2 as D (7 bases). CDR1 is GTSNPN, CDR2 SVGIG, per germline (reference sequence). The CDR3 totals 12 residues. The CDR3 DNA reads TGTGTTCAGGGGAGGGCCGACAATGAGCAGTTCTTC. This translates into CVQGRADNEQFF. Supplemented by reference TRBV30 and TRBJ2-1, the full variable domain reads SQTIHQWPATLVQPVGSPLSLECTVEGTSNPNLYWYRQAAGRGLQLLFYSVGIGQISSEVPQNLSASRPQDRQFILSSKKLLLSDSGFYLCVQGRADNEQFFGPGTRLTVL.

The chain carries TRBV5-1 and TRBJ1-6; D may be TRBD1 (5 bases). V was pared by 0 bases and J by 9 bases, with 16 bases between. This CDR3 has 16 amino acids. CDR1 and CDR2 from the germline V gene are SGHRS and YFSETQ. Here the CDR3 DNA reads TGCGCCAGCAGCTTGGCCGGTCGGGGCTCCACTTCACCCCTCCACTTT. This translates into CASSLAGRGSTSPLHF.

The chain employs TRBV4-3 and TRBJ2-3, with 12 bases that match TRBD2. V was pared by 3 bases and J by 3 bases, with 4 bases of the junction left unmatched. This CDR3 comprises 16 residues. Germline V gene sequence: CDR1 LGHNA, CDR2 YSLEER. CDR3: CASSHFLAGGTDTQYF. DNA for the CDR3: TGCGCCAGCAGCCATTTTCTAGCGGGGGGGACAGATACGCAGTATTTT.

The rearrangement uses TRBV7-2 and TRBJ2-7, with 9 nucleotides matching TRBD2. The J segment lost 2 bases and the V segment lost 1 base, leaving 3 bases of the junction unmatched. CDR3 length equals 15 residues. Germline assignment: CDR1 SGHTA and CDR2 FQGNSA. This CDR3 is CASSLGLAGTYEQYF. CDR3 DNA sequence: TGTGCCAGCAGCTTAGGTCTAGCGGGAACCTACGAGCAGTACTTC. The full variable domain, completed using reference TRBV7-2 and TRBJ2-7, is GAGVSQSPSNKVTEKGKDVELRCDPISGHTALYWYRQSLGQGLEFLIYFQGNSAPDKSGLPSDRFSAERTGGSVSTLTIQRTQQEDSAVYLCASSLGLAGTYEQYFGPGTRLTVT.

This chain links TRBV18 with TRBJ1-1; D gene uncertain. Germline CDR1 KGHSH, CDR2 LQKENI. CDR3 length equals 14 residues. V shed 1 base and J shed 5 bases, with 11 bases lying between them. The CDR3 loop is CASSPHPAGTEAFF. The CDR3 nucleotides read TGTGCCAGCTCACCACACCCAGCGGGGACTGAAGCTTTCTTT.

The count of this clone is one. J is TRBJ1-1 and V is TRBV5-1; D is ambiguous. V gave up 0 bases and J gave up 2 bases, with 11 bases separating them. Germline CDR1 and CDR2: SGHRS and YFSETQ. The CDR3 has 15 amino acids. CDR3 amino acids: CASSLGSGGNTEAFF. For the CDR3, the DNA is TGCGCCAGCAGCTTGGGAAGTGGAGGAAACACTGAAGCTTTCTTT. Combining the CDR3 with reference TRBV5-1 and TRBJ1-1 gives the whole variable domain KAGVTQTPRYLIKTRGQQVTLSCSPISGHRSVSWYQQTPGQGLQFLFEYFSETQRNKGNFPGRFSGRQFSNSRSEMNVSTLELGDSALYLCASSLGSGGNTEAFFGQGTRLTVV.

The V and J genes are TRBV5-6 and TRBJ2-6; D may be TRBD1 or TRBD2 (5 bases each). Germline CDR1 and CDR2: SGHDT and YYEEEE. The CDR3 runs 15 residues. V was clipped by 3 bases and J by 4 bases, with 11 bases between them. The CDR3 region has the DNA TGTGCCAGCAGCTCGAGGGGATCCGGGGCCAACGTCCTGACTTTC. Its protein product is CASSSRGSGANVLTF.

Written as DNA, the CDR3 is TGTGCCAGCAGCCTAAGGGGGATACGCGATGGCTACACCTTC. Encoded protein: CASSLRGIRDGYTF. The chain employs TRBV5-6 and TRBJ1-2; tentative D call: TRBD1 (6 bases). This CDR3 contains 14 residues. Between the trimmed V and J ends, which lost 4 bases and 6 bases, there was a span of 16 bases. CDR1 is SGHDT, CDR2 YYEEEE, per germline.

J is TRBJ1-4 and V is TRBV6-1; D possibly corresponds to TRBD1 (6 bases). The CDR3 is 18 amino acids. The germline gives CDR1 MNHNS, CDR2 SASEGT. V was pared by 4 bases and J by 2 bases, with 20 bases between. The CDR3 DNA follows: TGTGCCAGCAGTGCCTCATATTGGGGGCTCGTCACTAATGAAAAACTGTTTTTT. Its protein is CASSASYWGLVTNEKLFF.

This chain links TRBV30 with TRBJ1-1, with D possibly TRBD1 on 5 matching bases. This CDR3 has 12 amino acids. The V gene lost 5 bases and the J gene lost 11 bases, with 18 bases spanning the gap. Germline V gene lookup returns CDR1 GTSNPN and CDR2 SVGIG (reference sequence). CDR3 in DNA: TGTGCCTGGGCCGATGGGGCCCGCTCGGCTTTCTTT. Amino acid sequence: CAWADGARSAFF.

This chain uses TRBV11-1 with TRBJ1-1; no firm D call. V lost 1 base to trimming and J lost 4 bases, with 7 bases between them. The CDR3 is 13 amino acids. CDR1 is SGHAT, CDR2 FQDESV, per germline (reference sequence). The CDR3 reads CASSLVRLTEAFF. The CDR3 DNA reads TGTGCCAGCAGCTTAGTGCGGCTCACTGAAGCTTTCTTT.

In its sample, this clone was seen a few times. This chain connects TRBV5-1 to TRBJ1-1, with 7 positions matching TRBD1. V shed 3 bases and J 3 bases; nucleotides not matched to a gene: 2. Looked up from germline, CDR1 is SGHRS and CDR2 is YFSETQ. This CDR3 is 13 amino acids long. This CDR3 is CASSWDSYTEAFF. In DNA, the CDR3 is TGCGCCAGCAGCTGGGACAGCTACACTGAAGCTTTCTTT.

The rearrangement uses TRBV12-5 and TRBJ2-3, with D maybe TRBD1 (6 bases). CDR1 and CDR2 from the germline V gene are LGHNT and FRNRAP. V lost 0 bases, J lost 6 bases, and 13 bases lay in between. The CDR3 extends over 15 amino acids. The CDR3 sequence: CASGLVMGASDTQYF. The CDR3 coding sequence is TGTGCTAGTGGTTTGGTCATGGGGGCAAGTGATACGCAGTATTTT.

This clone was seen only once. The chain carries TRBV6-6 and TRBJ1-3; D gene uncertain. Germline CDR1 reads MNHNY; CDR2 reads SVGAGI (reference sequence). The germline V and J ends were trimmed by 0 bases and 3 bases, with 9 bases remaining between them. This CDR3 contains 15 residues. The CDR3 DNA is TGTGCCAGCAGTTACTCGGGGATCGGTGGAAACACCATATATTTT. Encoded protein: CASSYSGIGGNTIYF.

This sequence joins TRBV7-3 and TRBJ2-3; perhaps TRBD1 as D (6 bases). V gave up 5 bases and J gave up 1 base, with 10 bases separating them. The CDR3 spans 14 residues. Germline V gene lookup returns CDR1 SGHTA and CDR2 FQGTGA. CDR3 DNA: TGTGCCAGCAGCAAACAGGGAGGCACAGATACGCAGTATTTT. This codes for CASSKQGGTDTQYF.